This TCR beta chain appears in the sequencing data of a study of shared clonotypes between healthy human individuals. Study outcomes and limitations: For naive CD4 cells, roughly 5.5% of clonotypes were shared across a handful of donors. Rarefaction gave evidence that sorted-subset sequencing remained incomplete despite large depth.

The CDR3 consists of 13 residues. Looked up from germline, CDR1 is SGDLS and CDR2 is YYNGEE. V lost 7 bases and J 6 bases, leaving 13 bases between the germline ends. CD4+ cells yielded CD45RA+ naive and CD45RA-negative memory subsets. Method: immunoSEQ multiplex PCR; TCRdb's copy keeps in-frame clones and lacks some. The sample lists 2 million to 2.5 million clones, approximately 95% seen once, with 0.39% in the top ten. On this clone: Its antigen is still unknown.

This chain connects TRBV9 to TRBJ2-2, with D possibly being TRBD1 or TRBD2 (6 bases each). Sequencing was carried out using naive CD4+ T cells from PBMCs. Specified subset: CD45RA+ positively selected. The TCR was taken from a young man in good health. Some clones in this sample may be carry-over from other donors' samples. The CDR3 protein is CASCRGLSGELFF. DNA of the CDR3: TGTGCCAGCTGCCGGGGGCTGTCCGGGGAGCTGTTTTTT.